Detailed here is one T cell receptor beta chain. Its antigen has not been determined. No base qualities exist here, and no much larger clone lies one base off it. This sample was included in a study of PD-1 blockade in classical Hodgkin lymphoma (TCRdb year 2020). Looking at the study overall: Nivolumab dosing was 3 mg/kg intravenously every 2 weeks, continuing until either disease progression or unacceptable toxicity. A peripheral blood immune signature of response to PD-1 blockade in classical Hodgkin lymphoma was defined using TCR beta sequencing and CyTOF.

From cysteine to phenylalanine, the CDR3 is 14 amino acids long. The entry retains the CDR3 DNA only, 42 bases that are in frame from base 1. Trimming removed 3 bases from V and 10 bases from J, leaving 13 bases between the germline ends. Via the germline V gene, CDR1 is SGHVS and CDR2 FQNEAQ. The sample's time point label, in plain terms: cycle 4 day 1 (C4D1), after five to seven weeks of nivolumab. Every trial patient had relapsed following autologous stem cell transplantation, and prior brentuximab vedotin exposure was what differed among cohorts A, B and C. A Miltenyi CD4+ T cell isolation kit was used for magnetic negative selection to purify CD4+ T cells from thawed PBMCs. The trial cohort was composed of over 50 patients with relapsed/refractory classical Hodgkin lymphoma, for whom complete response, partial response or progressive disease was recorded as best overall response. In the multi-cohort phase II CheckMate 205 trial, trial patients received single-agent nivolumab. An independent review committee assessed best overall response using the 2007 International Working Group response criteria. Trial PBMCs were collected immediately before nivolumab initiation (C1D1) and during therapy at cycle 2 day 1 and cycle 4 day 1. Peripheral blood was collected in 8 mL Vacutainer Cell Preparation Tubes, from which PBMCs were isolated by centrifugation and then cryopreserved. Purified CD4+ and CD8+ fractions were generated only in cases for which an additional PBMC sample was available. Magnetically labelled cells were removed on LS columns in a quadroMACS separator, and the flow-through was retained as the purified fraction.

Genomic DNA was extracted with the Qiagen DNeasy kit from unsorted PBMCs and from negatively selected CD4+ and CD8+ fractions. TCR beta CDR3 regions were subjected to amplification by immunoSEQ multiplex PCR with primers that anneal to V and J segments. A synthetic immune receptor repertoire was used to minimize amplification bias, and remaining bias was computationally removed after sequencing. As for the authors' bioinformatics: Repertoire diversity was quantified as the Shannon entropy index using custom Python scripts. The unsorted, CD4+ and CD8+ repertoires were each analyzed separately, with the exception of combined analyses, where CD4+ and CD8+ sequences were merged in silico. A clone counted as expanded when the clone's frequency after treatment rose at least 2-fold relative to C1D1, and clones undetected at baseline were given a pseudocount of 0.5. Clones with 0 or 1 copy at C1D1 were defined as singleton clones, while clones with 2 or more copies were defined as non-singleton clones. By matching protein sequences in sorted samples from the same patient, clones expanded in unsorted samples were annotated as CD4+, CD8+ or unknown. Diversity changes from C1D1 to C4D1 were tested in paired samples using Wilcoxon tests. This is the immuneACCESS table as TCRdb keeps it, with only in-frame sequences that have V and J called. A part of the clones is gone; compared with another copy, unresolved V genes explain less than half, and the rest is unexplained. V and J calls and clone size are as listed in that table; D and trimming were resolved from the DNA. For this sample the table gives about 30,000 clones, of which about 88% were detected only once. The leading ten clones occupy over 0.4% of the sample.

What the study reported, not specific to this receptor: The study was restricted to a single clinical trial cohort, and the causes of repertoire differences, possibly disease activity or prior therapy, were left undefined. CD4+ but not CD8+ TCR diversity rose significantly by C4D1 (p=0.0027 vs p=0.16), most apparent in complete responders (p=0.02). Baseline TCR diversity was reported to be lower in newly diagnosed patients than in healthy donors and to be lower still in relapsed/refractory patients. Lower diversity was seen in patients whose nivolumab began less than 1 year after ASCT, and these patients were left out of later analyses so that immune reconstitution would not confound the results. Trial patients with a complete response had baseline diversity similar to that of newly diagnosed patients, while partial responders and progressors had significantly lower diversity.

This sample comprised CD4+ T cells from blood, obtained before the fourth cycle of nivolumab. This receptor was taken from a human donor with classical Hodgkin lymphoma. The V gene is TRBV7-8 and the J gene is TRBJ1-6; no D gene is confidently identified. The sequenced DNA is TGTGCCAGCAGCTTCCGCGCGGCGGGGTCACCCCTCCACTTT. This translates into CASSFRAAGSPLHF.